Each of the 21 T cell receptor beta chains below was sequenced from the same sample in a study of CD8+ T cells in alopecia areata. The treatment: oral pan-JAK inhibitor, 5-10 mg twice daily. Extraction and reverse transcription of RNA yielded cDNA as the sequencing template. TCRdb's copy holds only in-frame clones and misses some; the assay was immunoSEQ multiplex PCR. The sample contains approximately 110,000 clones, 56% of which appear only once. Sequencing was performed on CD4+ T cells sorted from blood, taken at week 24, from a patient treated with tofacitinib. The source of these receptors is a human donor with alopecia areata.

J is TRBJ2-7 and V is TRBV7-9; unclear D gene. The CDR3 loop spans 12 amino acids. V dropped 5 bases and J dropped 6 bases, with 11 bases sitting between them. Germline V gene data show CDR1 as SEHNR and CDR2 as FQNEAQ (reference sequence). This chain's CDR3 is CASSVEGLEQYF. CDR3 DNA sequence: TGTGCCAGCAGCGTGGAAGGTCTCGAGCAGTACTTC.

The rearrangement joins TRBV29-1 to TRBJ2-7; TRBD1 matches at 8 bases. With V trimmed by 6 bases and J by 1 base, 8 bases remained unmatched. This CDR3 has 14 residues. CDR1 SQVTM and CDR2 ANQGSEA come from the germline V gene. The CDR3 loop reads CSVAGTGDSYEQYF. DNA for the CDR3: TGCAGCGTGGCCGGGACAGGCGATTCCTACGAGCAGTACTTC.

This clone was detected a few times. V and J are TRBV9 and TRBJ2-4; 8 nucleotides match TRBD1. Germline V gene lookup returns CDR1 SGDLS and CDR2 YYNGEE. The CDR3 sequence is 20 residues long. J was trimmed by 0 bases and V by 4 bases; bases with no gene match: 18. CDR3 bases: TGTGCCAGCAGCACCCTAACCGGGACAGGAGCCCCCTTAGCCAAAAACATTCAGTACTTC. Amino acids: CASSTLTGTGAPLAKNIQYF.

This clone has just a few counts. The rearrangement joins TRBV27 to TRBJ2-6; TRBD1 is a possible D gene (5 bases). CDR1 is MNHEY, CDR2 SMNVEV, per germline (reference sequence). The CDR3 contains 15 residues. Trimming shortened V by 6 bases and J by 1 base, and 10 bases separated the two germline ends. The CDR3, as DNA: TGTGCCAGCAGCCCCAGGGTTTCTGGGGCCAACGTCCTGACTTTC. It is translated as CASSPRVSGANVLTF. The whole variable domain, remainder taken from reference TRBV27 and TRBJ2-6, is EAQVTQNPRYLITVTGKKLTVTCSQNMNHEYMSWYRQDPGLGLRQIYYSMNVEVTDKGDVPEGYKVSRKEKRNFPLILESPSPNQTSLYFCASSPRVSGANVLTFGAGSRLTVL.

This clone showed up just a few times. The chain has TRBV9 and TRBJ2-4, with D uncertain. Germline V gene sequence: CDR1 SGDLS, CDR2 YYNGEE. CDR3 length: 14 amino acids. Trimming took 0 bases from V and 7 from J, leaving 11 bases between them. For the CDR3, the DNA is TGTGCCAGCAGCGTAGCTCCCCTTTCGAACATTCAGTACTTC. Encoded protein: CASSVAPLSNIQYF.

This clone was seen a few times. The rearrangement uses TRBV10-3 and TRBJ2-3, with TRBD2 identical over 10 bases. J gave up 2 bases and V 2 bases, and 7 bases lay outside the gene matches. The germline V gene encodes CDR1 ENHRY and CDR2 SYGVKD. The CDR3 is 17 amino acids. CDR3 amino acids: CAISEALLAGPTDTQYF. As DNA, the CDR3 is TGTGCCATCAGTGAGGCCTTACTAGCGGGGCCCACAGATACGCAGTATTTT.

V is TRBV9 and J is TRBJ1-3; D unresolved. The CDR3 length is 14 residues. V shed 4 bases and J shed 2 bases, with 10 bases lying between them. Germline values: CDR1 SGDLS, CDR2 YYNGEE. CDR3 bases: TGTGCCAGCAGCCCCGGGCCCCCTGGAAACACCATATATTTT. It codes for CASSPGPPGNTIYF.

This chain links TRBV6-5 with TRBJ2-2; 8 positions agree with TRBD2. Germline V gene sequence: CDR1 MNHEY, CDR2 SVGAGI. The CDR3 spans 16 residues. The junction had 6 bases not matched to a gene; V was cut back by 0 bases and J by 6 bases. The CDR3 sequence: CASSYSPLAVAGELFF. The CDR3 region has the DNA TGTGCCAGCAGTTACTCCCCACTAGCGGTAGCCGGGGAGCTGTTTTTT.

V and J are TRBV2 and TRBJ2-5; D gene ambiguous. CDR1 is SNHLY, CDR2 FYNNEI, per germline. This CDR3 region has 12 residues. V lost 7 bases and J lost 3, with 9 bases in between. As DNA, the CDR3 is TGTGCCAGCACTAAGGGAAAAGAGACCCAGTACTTC. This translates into CASTKGKETQYF.

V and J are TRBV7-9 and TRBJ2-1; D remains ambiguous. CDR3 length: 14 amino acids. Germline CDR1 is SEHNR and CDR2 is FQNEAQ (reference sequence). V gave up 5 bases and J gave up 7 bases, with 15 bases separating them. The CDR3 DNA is TGTGCCAGCAGCCCCCGTCAGTTCCTTAATGAGCAGTTCTTC. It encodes CASSPRQFLNEQFF.

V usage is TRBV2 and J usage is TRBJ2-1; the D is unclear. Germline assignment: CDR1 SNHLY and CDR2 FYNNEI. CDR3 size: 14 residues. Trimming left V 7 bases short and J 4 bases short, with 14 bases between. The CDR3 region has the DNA TGTGCCAGCACCCAGTCCCCTGCTTACAATGAGCAGTTCTTC. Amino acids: CASTQSPAYNEQFF.

This CDR3 reads CASSPGTHLGETQYF. The CDR3 DNA reads TGCGCCAGCAGCCCCGGGACGCACCTCGGGGAGACCCAGTACTTC. The chain recombines TRBV5-1 with TRBJ2-5; D may be TRBD1 or TRBD2 (5 bases each). Germline CDR1 SGHRS, CDR2 YFSETQ. V was shortened by 4 bases and J by 5 bases, with 18 bases between the two germline ends. This CDR3 has 15 residues.

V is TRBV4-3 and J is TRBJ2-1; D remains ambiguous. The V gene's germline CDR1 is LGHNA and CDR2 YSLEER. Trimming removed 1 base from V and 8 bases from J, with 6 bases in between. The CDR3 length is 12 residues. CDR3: CASSQVPHEQFF. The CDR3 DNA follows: TGCGCCAGCAGCCAAGTCCCCCATGAGCAGTTCTTC.

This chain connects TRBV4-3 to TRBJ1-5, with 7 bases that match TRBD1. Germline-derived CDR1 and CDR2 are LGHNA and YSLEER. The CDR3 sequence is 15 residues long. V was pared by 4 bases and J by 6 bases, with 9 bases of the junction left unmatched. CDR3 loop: CASSLTRTGVQPQHF. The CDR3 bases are TGCGCCAGCAGCCTAACAAGGACAGGTGTTCAGCCCCAGCATTTT.

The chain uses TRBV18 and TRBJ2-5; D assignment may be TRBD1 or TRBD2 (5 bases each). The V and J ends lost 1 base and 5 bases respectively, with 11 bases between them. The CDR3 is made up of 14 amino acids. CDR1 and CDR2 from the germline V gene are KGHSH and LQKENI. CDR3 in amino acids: CASSPLEGTETQYF. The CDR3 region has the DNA TGTGCCAGCTCACCACTCGAGGGGACGGAGACCCAGTACTTC.

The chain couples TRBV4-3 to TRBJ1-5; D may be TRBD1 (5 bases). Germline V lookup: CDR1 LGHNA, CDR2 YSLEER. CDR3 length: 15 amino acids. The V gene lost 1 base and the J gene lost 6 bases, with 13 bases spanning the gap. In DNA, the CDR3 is TGCGCCAGCAGCCAAGCCATCGGGGGTTCTCAGCCCCAGCATTTT. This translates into CASSQAIGGSQPQHF.

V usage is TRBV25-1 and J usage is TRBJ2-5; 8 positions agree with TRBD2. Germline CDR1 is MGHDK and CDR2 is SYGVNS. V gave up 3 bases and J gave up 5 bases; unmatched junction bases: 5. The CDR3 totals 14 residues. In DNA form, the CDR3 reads TGTGCCAGCAGTGAGTCGGGGGGGCTGGAGACCCAGTACTTC. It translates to CASSESGGLETQYF.

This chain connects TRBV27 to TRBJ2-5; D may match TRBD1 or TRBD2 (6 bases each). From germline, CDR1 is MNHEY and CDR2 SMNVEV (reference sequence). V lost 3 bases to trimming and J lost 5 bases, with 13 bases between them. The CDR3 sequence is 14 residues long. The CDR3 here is CASSFWGAKETQYF. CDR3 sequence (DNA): TGTGCCAGCAGTTTCTGGGGGGCGAAGGAGACCCAGTACTTC.

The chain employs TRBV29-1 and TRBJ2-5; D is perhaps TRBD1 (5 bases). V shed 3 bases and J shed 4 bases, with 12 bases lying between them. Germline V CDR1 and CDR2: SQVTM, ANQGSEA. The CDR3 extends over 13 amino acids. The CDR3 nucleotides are TGCAGCGTTGATCATCAGGGTAGAGAGACCCAGTACTTC. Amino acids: CSVDHQGRETQYF.

CDR3 DNA: TGTGCCAGCAGTTTAGGGGAAAATCAGCCCCAGCATTTT. Protein product: CASSLGENQPQHF. This sequence joins TRBV2 and TRBJ1-5; tentatively, D is TRBD1 (5 bases). V gave up 5 bases and J gave up 4 bases, with 9 bases separating them. The CDR3 sequence is 13 residues long. Germline values: CDR1 SNHLY, CDR2 FYNNEI.

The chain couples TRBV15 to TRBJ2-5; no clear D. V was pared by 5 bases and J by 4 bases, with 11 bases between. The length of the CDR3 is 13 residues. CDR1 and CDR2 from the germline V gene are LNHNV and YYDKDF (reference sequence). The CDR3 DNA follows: TGTGCCACCAGCCCTAGTTGGGGAGAGACCCAGTACTTC. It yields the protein CATSPSWGETQYF.